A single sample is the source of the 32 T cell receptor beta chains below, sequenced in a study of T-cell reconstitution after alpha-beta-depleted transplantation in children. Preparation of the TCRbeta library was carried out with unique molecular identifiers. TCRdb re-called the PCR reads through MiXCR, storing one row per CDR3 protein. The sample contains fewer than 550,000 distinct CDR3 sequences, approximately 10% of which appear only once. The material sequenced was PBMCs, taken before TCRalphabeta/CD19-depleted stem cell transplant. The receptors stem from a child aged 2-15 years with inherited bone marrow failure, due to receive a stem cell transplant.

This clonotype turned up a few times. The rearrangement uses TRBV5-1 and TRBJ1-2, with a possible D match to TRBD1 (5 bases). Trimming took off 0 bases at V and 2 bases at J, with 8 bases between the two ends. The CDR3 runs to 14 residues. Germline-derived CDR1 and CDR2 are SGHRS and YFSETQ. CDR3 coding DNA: TGCGCCAGCAGCTTGGACGGGACCAACTATGGCTACACCTTC. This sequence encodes CASSLDGTNYGYTF. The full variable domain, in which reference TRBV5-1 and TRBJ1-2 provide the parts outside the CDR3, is KAGVTQTPRYLIKTRGQQVTLSCSPISGHRSVSWYQQTPGQGLQFLFEYFSETQRNKGNFPGRFSGRQFSNSRSEMNVSTLELGDSALYLCASSLDGTNYGYTFGSGTRLTVV.

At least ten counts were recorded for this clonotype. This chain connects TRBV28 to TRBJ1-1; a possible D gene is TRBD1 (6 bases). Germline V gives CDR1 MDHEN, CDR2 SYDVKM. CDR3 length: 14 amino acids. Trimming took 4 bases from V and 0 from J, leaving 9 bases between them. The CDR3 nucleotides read TGTGCCAGCAGTTCGGACAGCCTGAACACTGAAGCTTTCTTT. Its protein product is CASSSDSLNTEAFF.

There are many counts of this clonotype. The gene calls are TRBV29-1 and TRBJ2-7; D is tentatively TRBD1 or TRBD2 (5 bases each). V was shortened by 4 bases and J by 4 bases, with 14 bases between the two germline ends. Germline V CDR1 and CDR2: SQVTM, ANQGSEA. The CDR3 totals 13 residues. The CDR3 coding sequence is TGCAGCGTTGCTGGGACGGAACCATACGAGCAGTACTTC. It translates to CSVAGTEPYEQYF.

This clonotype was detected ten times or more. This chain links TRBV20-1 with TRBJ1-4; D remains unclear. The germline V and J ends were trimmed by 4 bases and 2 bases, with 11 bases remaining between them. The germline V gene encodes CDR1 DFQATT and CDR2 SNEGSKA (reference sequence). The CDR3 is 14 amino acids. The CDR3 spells CSAIGGHTNEKLFF. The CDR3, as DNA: TGCAGTGCTATCGGCGGGCATACTAATGAAAAACTGTTTTTT.

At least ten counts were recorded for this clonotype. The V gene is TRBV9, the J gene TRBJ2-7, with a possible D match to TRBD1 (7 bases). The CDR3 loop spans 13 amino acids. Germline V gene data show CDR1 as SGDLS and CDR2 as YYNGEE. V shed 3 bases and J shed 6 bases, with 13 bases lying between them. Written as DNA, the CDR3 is TGTGCCAGCAGCGGGGGACAGACTAGCGAGCAGTACTTC. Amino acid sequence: CASSGGQTSEQYF.

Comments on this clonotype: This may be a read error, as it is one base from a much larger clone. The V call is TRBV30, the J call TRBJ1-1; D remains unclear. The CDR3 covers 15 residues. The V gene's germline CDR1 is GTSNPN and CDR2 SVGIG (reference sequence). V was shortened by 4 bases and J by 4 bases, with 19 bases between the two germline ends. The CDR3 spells CAWTLGIAFFTEAFF. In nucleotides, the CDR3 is TGTGCCTGGACCCTGGGCATAGCTTTCTTCACTGAAGCTTTCTTT. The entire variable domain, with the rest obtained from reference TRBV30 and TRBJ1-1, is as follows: SQTIHQWPATLVQPVGSPLSLECTVEGTSNPNLYWYRQAAGRGLQLLFYSVGIGQISSEVPQNLSASRPQDRQFILSSKKLLLSDSGFYLCAWTLGIAFFTEAFFGQGTRLTVV.

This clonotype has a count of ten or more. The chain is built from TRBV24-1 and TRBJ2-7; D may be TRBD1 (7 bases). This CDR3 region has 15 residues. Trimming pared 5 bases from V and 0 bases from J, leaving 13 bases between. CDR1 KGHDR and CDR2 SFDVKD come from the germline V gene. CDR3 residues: CATSVFRGVSYEQYF. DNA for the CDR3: TGTGCCACCAGTGTTTTCAGGGGGGTCTCCTACGAGCAGTACTTC.

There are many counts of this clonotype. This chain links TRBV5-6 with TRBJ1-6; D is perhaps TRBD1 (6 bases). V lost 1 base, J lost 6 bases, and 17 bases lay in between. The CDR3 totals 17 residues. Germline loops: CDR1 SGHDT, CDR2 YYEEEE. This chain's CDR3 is CASSLFQGPEGNSPLHF. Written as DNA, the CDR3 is TGTGCCAGCAGCTTGTTTCAGGGGCCGGAGGGTAATTCACCCCTCCACTTT.

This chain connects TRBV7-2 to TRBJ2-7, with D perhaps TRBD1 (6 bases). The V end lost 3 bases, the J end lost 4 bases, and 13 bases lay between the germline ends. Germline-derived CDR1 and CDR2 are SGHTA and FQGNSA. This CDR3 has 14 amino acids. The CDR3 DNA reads TGTGCCAGCAGCTTTTCTCAGGGGTCTTACGAGCAGTACTTC. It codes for CASSFSQGSYEQYF. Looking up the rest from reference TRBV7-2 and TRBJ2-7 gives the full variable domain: GAGVSQSPSNKVTEKGKDVELRCDPISGHTALYWYRQSLGQGLEFLIYFQGNSAPDKSGLPSDRFSAERTGGSVSTLTIQRTQQEDSAVYLCASSFSQGSYEQYFGPGTRLTVT.

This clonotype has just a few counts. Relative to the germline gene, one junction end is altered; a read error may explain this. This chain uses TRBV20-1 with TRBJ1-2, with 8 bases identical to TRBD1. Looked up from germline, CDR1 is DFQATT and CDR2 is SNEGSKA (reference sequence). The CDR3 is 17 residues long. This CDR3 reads CSARDPDRGPPNYGYTF. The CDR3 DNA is TGCAGTGCAAGAGACCCTGACAGGGGCCCTCCTAACTATGGCTACACCTTC.

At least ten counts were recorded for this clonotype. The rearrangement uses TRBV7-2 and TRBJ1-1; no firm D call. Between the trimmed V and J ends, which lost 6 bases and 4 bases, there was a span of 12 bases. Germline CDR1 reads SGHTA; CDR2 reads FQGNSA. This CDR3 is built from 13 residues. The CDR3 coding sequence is TGTGCCAGCAGTTACTCGGGAGGCACTGAAGCTTTCTTT. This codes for CASSYSGGTEAFF.

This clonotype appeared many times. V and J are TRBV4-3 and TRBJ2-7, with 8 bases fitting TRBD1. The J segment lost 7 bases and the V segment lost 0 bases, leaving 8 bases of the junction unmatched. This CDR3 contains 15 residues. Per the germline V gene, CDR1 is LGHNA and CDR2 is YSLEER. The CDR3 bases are TGCGCCAGCAGCCAAGATATAGCAGGGGGCTATGAGCAGTACTTC. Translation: CASSQDIAGGYEQYF.

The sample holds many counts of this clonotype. The CDR3 bases are TGTGCCACCAGTGACTCCGGACACACCCACCCCTACGAGCAGTACTTC. Its protein is CATSDSGHTHPYEQYF. V gene TRBV24-1 combines with J gene TRBJ2-7, with D maybe TRBD1 (5 bases). Trimming stripped 4 bases from V and 2 bases from J, with 17 bases between. This CDR3 region has 16 residues. Germline CDR1 is KGHDR and CDR2 is SFDVKD.

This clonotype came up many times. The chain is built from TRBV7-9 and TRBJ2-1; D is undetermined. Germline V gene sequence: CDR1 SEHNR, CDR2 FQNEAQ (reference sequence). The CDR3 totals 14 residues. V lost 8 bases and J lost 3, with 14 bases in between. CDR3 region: CASGFQTVYNEQFF. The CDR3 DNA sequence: TGTGCCAGCGGATTTCAAACAGTCTACAATGAGCAGTTCTTC.

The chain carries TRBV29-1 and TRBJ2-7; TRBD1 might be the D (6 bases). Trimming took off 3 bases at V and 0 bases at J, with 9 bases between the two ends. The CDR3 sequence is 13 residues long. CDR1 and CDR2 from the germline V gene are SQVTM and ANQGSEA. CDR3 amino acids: CSVEAGDSYEQYF. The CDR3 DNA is TGCAGCGTTGAGGCAGGGGACTCCTACGAGCAGTACTTC.

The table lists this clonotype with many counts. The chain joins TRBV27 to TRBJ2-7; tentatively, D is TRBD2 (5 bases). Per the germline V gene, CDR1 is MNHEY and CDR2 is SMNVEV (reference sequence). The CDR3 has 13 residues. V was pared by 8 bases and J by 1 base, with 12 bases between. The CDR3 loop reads CASGRSGSYEQYF. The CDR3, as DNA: TGTGCCAGCGGAAGGAGCGGATCCTACGAGCAGTACTTC.

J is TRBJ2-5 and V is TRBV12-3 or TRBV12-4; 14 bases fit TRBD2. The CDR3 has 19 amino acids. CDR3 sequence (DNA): TGTACCTGCAATACCGGGACTAGCGGGAGTACACCCGACCAAGAGACCCAGTACTTC. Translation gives CTCNTGTSGSTPDQETQYF.

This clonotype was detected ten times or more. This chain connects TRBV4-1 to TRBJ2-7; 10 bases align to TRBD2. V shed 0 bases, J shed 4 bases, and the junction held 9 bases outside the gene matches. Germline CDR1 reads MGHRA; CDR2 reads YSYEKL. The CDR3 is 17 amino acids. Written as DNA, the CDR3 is TGCGCCAGCAGCCAAGAACCTAGCGGGAGAGGATGGTACGAGCAGTACTTC. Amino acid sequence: CASSQEPSGRGWYEQYF.

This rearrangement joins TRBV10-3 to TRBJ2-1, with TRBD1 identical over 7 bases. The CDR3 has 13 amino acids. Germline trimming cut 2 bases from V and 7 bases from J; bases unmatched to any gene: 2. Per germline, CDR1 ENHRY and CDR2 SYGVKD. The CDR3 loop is CAISEDRENEQFF. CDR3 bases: TGTGCCATCAGTGAGGACAGGGAAAATGAGCAGTTCTTC.

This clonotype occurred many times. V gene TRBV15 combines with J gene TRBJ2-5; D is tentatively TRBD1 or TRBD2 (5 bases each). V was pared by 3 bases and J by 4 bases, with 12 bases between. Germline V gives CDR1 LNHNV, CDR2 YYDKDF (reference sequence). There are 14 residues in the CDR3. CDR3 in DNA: TGTGCCACCAGCAGTGGGTTTGGGGGAGAGACCCAGTACTTC. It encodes CATSSGFGGETQYF. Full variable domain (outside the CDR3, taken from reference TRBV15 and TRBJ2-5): DAMVIQNPRYQVTQFGKPVTLSCSQTLNHNVMYWYQQKSSQAPKLLFHYYDKDFNNEADTPDNFQSRRPNTSFCFLDIRSPGLGDTAMYLCATSSGFGGETQYFGPGTRLLVL.

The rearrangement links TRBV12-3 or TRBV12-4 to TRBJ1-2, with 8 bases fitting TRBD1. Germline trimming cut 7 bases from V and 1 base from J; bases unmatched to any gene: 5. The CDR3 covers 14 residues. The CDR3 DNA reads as TGTGCCAGCACCGGACAGGGCGATAACTATGGCTACACCTTC. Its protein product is CASTGQGDNYGYTF.

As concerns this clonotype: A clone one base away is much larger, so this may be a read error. The CDR3 coding sequence is TGTGCCAGCATGTACGGGGGCTACAATGACCAGTTCTTC. Translating gives CASMYGGYNDQFF. This chain links TRBV12-3 or TRBV12-4 with TRBJ2-1; perhaps D is TRBD1 or TRBD2 (6 bases each). The CDR3 is 13 residues long.

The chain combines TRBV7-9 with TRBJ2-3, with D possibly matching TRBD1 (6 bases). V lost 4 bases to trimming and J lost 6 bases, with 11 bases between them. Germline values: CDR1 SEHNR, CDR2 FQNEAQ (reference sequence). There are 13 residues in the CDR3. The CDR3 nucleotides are TGTGCCAGCAGCTACACGCAGGGGGATACGCAGTATTTT. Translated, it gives CASSYTQGDTQYF.

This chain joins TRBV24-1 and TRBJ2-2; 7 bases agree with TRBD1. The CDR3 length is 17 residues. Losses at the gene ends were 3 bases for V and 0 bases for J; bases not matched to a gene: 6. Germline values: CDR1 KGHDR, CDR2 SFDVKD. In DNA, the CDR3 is TGTGCCACCAGTGATGAGGGCCAGGGGGCGAACACCGGGGAGCTGTTTTTT. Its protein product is CATSDEGQGANTGELFF.

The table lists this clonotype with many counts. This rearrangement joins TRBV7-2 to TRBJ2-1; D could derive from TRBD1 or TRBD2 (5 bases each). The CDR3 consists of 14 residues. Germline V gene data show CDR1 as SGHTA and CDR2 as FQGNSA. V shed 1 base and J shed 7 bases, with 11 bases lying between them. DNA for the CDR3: TGTGCCAGCAGCTTAGTAGAGGGGTGGAATGAGCAGTTCTTC. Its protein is CASSLVEGWNEQFF. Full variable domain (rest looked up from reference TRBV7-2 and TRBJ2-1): GAGVSQSPSNKVTEKGKDVELRCDPISGHTALYWYRQSLGQGLEFLIYFQGNSAPDKSGLPSDRFSAERTGGSVSTLTIQRTQQEDSAVYLCASSLVEGWNEQFFGPGTRLTVL.

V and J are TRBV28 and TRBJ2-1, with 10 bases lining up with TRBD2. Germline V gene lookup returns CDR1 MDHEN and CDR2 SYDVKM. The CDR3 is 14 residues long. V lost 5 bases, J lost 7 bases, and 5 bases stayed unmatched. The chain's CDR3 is CASSGAGGVNEQFF. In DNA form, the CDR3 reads TGTGCCAGCAGTGGAGCGGGAGGGGTTAATGAGCAGTTCTTC.

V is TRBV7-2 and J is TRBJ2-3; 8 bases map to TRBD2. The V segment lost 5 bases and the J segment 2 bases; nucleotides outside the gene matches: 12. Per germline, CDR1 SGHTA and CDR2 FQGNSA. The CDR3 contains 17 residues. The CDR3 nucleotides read TGTGCCAGCAGCCCCGGGGGGGTGGGAGGCTACACAGATACGCAGTATTTT. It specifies CASSPGGVGGYTDTQYF.

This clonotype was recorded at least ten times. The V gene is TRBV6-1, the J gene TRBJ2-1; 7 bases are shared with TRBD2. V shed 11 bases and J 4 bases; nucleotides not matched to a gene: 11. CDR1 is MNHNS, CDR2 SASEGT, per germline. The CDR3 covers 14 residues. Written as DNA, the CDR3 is TGTGCCCCCTCGGCTAGCGGAATATACAATGAGCAGTTCTTC. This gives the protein CAPSASGIYNEQFF.

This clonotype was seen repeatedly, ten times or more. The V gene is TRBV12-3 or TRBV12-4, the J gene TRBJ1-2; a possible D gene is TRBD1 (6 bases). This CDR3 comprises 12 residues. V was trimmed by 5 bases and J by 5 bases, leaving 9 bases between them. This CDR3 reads CASSLTGYGYTF. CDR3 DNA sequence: TGTGCCAGCAGTCTGACAGGTTATGGCTACACCTTC.

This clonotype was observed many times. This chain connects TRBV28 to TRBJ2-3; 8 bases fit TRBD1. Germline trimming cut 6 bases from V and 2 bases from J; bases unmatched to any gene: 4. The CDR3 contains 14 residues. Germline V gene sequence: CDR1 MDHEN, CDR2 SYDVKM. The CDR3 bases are TGTGCCAGCAGCTGGACAGGGACCACAGATACGCAGTATTTT. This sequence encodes CASSWTGTTDTQYF.

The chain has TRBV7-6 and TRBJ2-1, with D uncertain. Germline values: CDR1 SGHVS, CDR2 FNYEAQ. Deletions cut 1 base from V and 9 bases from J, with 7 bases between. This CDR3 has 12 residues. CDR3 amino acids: CASSLVSLEQFF. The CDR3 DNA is TGTGCCAGCAGCTTAGTATCTCTTGAGCAGTTCTTC.

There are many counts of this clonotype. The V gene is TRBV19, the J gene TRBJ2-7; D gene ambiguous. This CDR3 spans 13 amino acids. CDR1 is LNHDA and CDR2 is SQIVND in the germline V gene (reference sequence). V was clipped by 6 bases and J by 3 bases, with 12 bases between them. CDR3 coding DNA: TGTGCCAGTAGCGACATCCTCCACTACGAGCAGTACTTC. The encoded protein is CASSDILHYEQYF. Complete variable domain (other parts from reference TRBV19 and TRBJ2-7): DGGITQSPKYLFRKEGQNVTLSCEQNLNHDAMYWYRQDPGQGLRLIYYSQIVNDFQKGDIAEGYSVSREKKESFPLTVTSAQKNPTAFYLCASSDILHYEQYFGPGTRLTVT.